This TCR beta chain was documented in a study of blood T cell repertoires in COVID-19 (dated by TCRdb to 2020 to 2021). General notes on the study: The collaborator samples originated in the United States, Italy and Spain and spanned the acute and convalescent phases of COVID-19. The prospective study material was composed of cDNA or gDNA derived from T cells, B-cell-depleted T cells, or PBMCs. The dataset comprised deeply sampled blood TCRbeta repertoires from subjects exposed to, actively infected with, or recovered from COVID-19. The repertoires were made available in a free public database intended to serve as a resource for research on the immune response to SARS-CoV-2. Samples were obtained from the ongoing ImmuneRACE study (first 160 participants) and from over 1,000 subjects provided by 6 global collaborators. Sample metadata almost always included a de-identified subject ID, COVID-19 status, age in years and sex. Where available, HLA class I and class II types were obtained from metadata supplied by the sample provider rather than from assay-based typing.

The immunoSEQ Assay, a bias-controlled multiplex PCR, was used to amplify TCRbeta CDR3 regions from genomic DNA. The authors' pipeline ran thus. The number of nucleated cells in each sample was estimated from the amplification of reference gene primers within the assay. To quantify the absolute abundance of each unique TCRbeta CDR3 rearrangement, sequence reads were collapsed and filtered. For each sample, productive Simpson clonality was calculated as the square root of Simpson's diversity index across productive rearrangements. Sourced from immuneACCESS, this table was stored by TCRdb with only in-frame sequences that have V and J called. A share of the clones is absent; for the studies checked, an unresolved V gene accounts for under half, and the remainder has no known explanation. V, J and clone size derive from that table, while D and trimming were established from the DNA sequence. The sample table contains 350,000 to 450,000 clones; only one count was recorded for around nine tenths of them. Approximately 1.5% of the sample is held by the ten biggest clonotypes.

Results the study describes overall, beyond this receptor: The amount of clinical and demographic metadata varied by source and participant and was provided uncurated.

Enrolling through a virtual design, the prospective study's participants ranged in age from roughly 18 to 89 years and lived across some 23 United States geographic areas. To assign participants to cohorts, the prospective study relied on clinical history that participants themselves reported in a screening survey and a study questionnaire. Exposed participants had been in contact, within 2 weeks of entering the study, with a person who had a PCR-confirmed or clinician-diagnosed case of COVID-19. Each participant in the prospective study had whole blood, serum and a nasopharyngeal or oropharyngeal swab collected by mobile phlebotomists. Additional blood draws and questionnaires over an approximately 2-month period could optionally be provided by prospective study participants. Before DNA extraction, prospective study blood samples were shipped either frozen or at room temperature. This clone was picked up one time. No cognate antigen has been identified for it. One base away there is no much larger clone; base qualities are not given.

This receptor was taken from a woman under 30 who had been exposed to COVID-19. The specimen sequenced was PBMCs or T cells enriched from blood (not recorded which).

CDR3 reads: CASTNPGQGYNEQFF. The nucleotide sequence is given as TGTGCCAGCACCAATCCGGGACAGGGATACAATGAGCAGTTCTTC. The chain is encoded by TRBV7-8 joined to TRBJ2-1; TRBD1 agrees with 9 junctional bases. From V the trimming removes 7 bases and from J it removes 4 bases, while the gene matches leave 8 bases of the junction unaccounted for. From cysteine to phenylalanine, the CDR3 is 15 amino acids long. Only the CDR3 part of the read is kept: 45 bases, read in frame from the first base. The germline V gene supplies CDR1 SGHVS and CDR2 FQNEAQ.